These 12 T cell receptor beta chains were all obtained from the same sample, sequenced in a study of response to subunit inactivated influenza vaccine. TCRdb reprocessed the RT-PCR reads via MiXCR and lists one record per CDR3 protein. The data show about 780,000 distinct CDR3 sequences, 15% to 20% seen once. The sequencing here drew on PBMCs from blood, taken around 5 days after vaccination. Receptor source: a man aged 45-65 years who received an inactivated influenza vaccine.

In its sample, this clonotype was seen a few times. CDR3 coding DNA: TGTGCCAGCACCCACGGGACTGAACGGAGAGAGCAGTTCTTC. Its protein is CASTHGTERREQFF. The rearrangement uses TRBV12-3 or TRBV12-4 and TRBJ2-1; TRBD2 is a possible D gene (6 bases). The CDR3 has 14 amino acids. V was clipped by 7 bases and J by 10 bases, with 20 bases between them.

DNA of the CDR3: TGCAGTGCTAGAGTACCGGGACTCGGCTCCTACAATGAGCAGTTCTTC. Translation gives CSARVPGLGSYNEQFF. This chain joins TRBV20-1 and TRBJ2-1; a weak D match, TRBD2 (6 bases). The V gene lost 1 base and the J gene lost 0 bases, with 13 bases spanning the gap. The CDR3 is made up of 16 amino acids. The germline CDR1 and CDR2 sequences are DFQATT and SNEGSKA (reference sequence).

The chain couples TRBV20-1 to TRBJ2-7; 8 nucleotides align to TRBD1. The CDR3 contains 14 residues. Germline trimming cut 6 bases from V and 3 bases from J; bases unmatched to any gene: 10. In germline, CDR1 is DFQATT, CDR2 SNEGSKA (reference sequence). The CDR3: CSARRGTGVYEQYF. CDR3 sequence (DNA): TGCAGTGCACGGAGGGGGACAGGAGTCTACGAGCAGTACTTC.

This clonotype has at least ten counts. The CDR3, as DNA: TGTGCCAGCAGCTTAGGACAGGAGACGGATACGCAGTATTTT. Translating gives CASSLGQETDTQYF. The genes are TRBV7-3 and TRBJ2-3; 7 bases fit TRBD1. The germline CDR1 and CDR2 sequences are SGHTA and FQGTGA. The CDR3 has 14 residues. V was pared by 2 bases and J by 6 bases, with 5 bases of the junction left unmatched.

The genes are TRBV9 and TRBJ2-3, with D perhaps given as TRBD1 or TRBD2 (5 bases each). Germline CDR1 reads SGDLS; CDR2 reads YYNGEE. Deletions cut 0 bases from V and 6 bases from J, with 17 bases between. The CDR3 is 16 residues long. This CDR3 reads CASSVDGASSLDTQYF. CDR3 sequence (DNA): TGTGCCAGCAGCGTAGACGGGGCCTCTTCCCTTGATACGCAGTATTTT.

This clonotype was picked up a small number of times. The chain joins TRBV20-1 to TRBJ1-2; TRBD1 aligns across 9 bases. Germline V gene sequence: CDR1 DFQATT, CDR2 SNEGSKA (reference sequence). Losses at the gene ends were 6 bases for V and 4 bases for J; bases not matched to a gene: 6. The CDR3 length is 13 residues. The CDR3 nucleotides are TGCAGTGCATGGGACAGGGTTGGCTATGGCTACACCTTC. This translates into CSAWDRVGYGYTF.

This clonotype was recorded at least ten times. This chain joins TRBV12-3 or TRBV12-4 and TRBJ2-2; D remains ambiguous. V was cut by 6 bases and J by 5 bases, with 7 bases left in between. This CDR3 has 12 residues. The chain's CDR3 is CASRSWTGELFF. DNA for the CDR3: TGTGCCAGCAGATCATGGACCGGGGAGCTGTTTTTT.

This clonotype was detected only a few times. This sequence joins TRBV29-1 and TRBJ2-5; D gene ambiguous. CDR1 is SQVTM, CDR2 ANQGSEA, per germline. The CDR3 is 14 amino acids. The ends were cut back, 6 bases at V and 2 bases at J, with 16 bases in the middle. As DNA, the CDR3 is TGCAGCGTCAGGTCCCGAATGAGGCAAGAGACCCAGTACTTC. This gives the protein CSVRSRMRQETQYF.

The chain uses TRBV20-1 and TRBJ2-5; TRBD1 agrees at 8 bases. Per germline, CDR1 DFQATT and CDR2 SNEGSKA (reference sequence). This CDR3 comprises 13 residues. V trimming: 4 bases; J trimming: 6 bases; junction bases outside the gene matches: 7. This CDR3 reads CSAMDRDGKTQYF. The CDR3 bases are TGCAGTGCTATGGACAGGGACGGAAAGACCCAGTACTTC.

This sequence joins TRBV7-9 and TRBJ2-1; 11 bases line up with TRBD1. There are 16 residues in the CDR3. The J segment lost 2 bases and the V segment lost 4 bases, leaving 4 bases of the junction unmatched. Germline V gives CDR1 SEHNR, CDR2 FQNEAQ (reference sequence). The CDR3 bases are TGTGCCAGCAGCTCAGCGGACAGGGGGCCCTACAATGAGCAGTTCTTC. Residues: CASSSADRGPYNEQFF.

This clonotype was seen more than once but under ten times. CDR3 nucleotides: TGTGCCAGCAGTTCCTCCTCCTCTACCTACGAGCAGTACTTC. Its translation: CASSSSSSTYEQYF. J is TRBJ2-7 and V is TRBV12-3 or TRBV12-4; no firm D call. The ends were cut back, 4 bases at V and 2 bases at J, with 12 bases in the middle. The CDR3 runs to 14 residues.

This clonotype occurred a few times. CDR3 DNA: TGTGCCAGCAGCCAGGGGGACAGGGTAACTGGAAACACCATATATTTT. It specifies CASSQGDRVTGNTIYF. The chain has TRBV4-2 and TRBJ1-3; 9 nucleotides agree with TRBD1. CDR1 and CDR2 (germline): LGHNA, YNFKEQ. The CDR3 spans 16 residues. Germline trimming cut 3 bases from V and 2 bases from J; bases unmatched to any gene: 5.